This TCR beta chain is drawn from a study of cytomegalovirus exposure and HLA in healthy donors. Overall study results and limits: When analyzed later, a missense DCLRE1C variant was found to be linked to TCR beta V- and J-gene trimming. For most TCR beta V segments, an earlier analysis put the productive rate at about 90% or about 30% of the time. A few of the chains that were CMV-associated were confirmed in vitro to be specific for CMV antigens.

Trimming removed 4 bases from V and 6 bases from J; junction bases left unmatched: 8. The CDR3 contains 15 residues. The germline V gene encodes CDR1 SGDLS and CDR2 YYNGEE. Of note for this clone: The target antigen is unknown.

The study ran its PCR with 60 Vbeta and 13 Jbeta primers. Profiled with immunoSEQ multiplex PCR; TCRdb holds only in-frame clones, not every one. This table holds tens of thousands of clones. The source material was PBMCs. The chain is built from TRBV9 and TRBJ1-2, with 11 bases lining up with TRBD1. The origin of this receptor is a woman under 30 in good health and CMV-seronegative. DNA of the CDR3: TGTGCCAGCAGCACTGGACAGGGGGCGCTTAATGGCTACACCTTC. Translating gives CASSTGQGALNGYTF.